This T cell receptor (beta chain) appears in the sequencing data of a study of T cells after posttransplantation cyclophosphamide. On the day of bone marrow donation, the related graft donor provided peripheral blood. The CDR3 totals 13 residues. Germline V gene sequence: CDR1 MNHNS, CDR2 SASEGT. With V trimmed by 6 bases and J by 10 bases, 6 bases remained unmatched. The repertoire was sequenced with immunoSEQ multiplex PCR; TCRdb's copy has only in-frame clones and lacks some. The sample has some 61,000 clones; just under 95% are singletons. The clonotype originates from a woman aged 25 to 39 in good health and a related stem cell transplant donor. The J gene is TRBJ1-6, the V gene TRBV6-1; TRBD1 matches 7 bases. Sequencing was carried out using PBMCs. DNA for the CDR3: TGTGCCAGCAGCGATACAGGGGTCTCACCCCTCCACTTT. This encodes CASSDTGVSPLHF.